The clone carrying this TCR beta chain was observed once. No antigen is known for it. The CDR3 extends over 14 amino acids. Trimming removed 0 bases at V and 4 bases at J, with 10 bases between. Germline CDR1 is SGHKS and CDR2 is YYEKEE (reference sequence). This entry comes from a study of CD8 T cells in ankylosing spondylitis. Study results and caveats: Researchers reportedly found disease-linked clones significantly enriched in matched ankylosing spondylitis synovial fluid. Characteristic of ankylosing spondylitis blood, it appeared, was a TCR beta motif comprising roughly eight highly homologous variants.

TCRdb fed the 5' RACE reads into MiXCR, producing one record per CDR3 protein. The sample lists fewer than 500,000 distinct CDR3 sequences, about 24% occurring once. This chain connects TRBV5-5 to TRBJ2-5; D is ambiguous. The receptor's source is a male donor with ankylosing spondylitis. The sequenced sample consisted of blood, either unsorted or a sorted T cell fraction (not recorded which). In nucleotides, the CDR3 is TGTGCCAGCAGCTTGGATACATGGAGAGAGACCCAGTACTTC. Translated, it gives CASSLDTWRETQYF.